The 26 T cell receptor beta chains below were found in one sample sequenced in a study of blood T cell repertoires in COVID-19. TCRdb's copy holds only in-frame clones and misses some; the assay was immunoSEQ multiplex PCR. The sample carries about 270,000 clones, approximately 90% recorded once. The sample consisted of PBMCs or T cells enriched from blood (not recorded which). Receptors were obtained from a woman younger than 45 with acute COVID-19.

The rearrangement links TRBV2 to TRBJ1-6; unclear D gene. The CDR3 loop spans 16 amino acids. Germline V CDR1 and CDR2: SNHLY, FYNNEI. With 1 base removed from V and 0 bases from J, the gap between germline ends came to 7 bases. The CDR3 sequence: CASSEVPYSYNSPLHF. The DNA for the CDR3 is TGTGCCAGCAGTGAAGTCCCGTACTCCTATAATTCACCCCTCCACTTT. The complete variable domain, with remaining parts taken from reference TRBV2 and TRBJ1-6, reads EPEVTQTPSHQVTQMGQEVILRCVPISNHLYFYWYRQILGQKVEFLVSFYNNEISEKSEIFDDQFSVERPDGSNFTLKIRSTKLEDSAMYFCASSEVPYSYNSPLHFGNGTRLTVT.

The chain combines TRBV5-6 with TRBJ2-5; TRBD1 agrees at 10 bases. The CDR3 loop spans 15 amino acids. The V and J ends lost 4 bases and 1 base, in that order; junction bases with no gene match: 4. Germline CDR1 and CDR2: SGHDT and YYEEEE. The CDR3 nucleotides read TGTGCCAGCAGCGCCGGGACAGGGGCCCAAGAGACCCAGTACTTC. Protein product: CASSAGTGAQETQYF.

The chain carries TRBV19 and TRBJ1-2; D possibly corresponds to TRBD1 (6 bases). Looked up from germline, CDR1 is LNHDA and CDR2 is SQIVND (reference sequence). The length of the CDR3 is 15 residues. Deletions cut 10 bases from V and 7 bases from J, with 25 bases between. The CDR3 DNA is TGTGCCACTAAGGGACACCCCTCCGCGTTGGGTGGCTACACCTTC. Residues: CATKGHPSALGGYTF.

CDR3 sequence (DNA): TGTGCCAGTACCAAAAAAACTAGCGCGTCCTACAATGAGCAGTTCTTC. This sequence encodes CASTKKTSASYNEQFF. V and J are TRBV19 and TRBJ2-1, with 7 bases aligning to TRBD2. This CDR3 spans 16 amino acids. Germline V gives CDR1 LNHDA, CDR2 SQIVND (reference sequence). Germline trimming cut 7 bases from V and 1 base from J; bases unmatched to any gene: 10. Drawing the rest from reference TRBV19 and TRBJ2-1, the complete variable domain is DGGITQSPKYLFRKEGQNVTLSCEQNLNHDAMYWYRQDPGQGLRLIYYSQIVNDFQKGDIAEGYSVSREKKESFPLTVTSAQKNPTAFYLCASTKKTSASYNEQFFGPGTRLTVL.

The chain carries TRBV6-2 or TRBV6-3 and TRBJ2-7; 11 bases are shared with TRBD2. The J segment lost 0 bases and the V segment lost 0 bases, leaving 10 bases of the junction unmatched. This CDR3 spans 19 amino acids. Germline CDR1 reads MNHEY; CDR2 reads SVGEGT. The CDR3 here is CASSYSNLAGGTSSYEQYF. The DNA for the CDR3 is TGTGCCAGCAGTTACTCGAACCTAGCGGGAGGAACAAGCTCCTACGAGCAGTACTTC.

The genes are TRBV5-4 and TRBJ1-6, with 8 bases aligning to TRBD1. Trimming removed 0 bases from V and 9 bases from J; junction bases left unmatched: 5. The CDR3 is 15 amino acids. Germline V lookup: CDR1 SGHNT, CDR2 YYREEE (reference sequence). The CDR3 is CASSLENRGSSPLHF. CDR3 sequence (DNA): TGTGCCAGCAGCTTGGAAAACAGGGGGAGTTCACCCCTCCACTTT.

The J gene is TRBJ1-3, the V gene TRBV7-8; tentative D call: TRBD1 (6 bases). CDR3 size: 16 residues. V lost 5 bases to trimming and J lost 2 bases, with 16 bases between them. Germline V gives CDR1 SGHVS, CDR2 FQNEAQ. The CDR3 sequence: CASSLQGEVPGNTIYF. The CDR3 coding sequence is TGTGCCAGCAGCCTACAGGGTGAGGTCCCTGGAAACACCATATATTTT.

The chain recombines TRBV2 with TRBJ1-2; D possibly corresponds to TRBD1 (6 bases). Looked up from germline, CDR1 is SNHLY and CDR2 is FYNNEI. The CDR3 runs 15 residues. V lost 5 bases and J 4 bases, leaving 17 bases between the germline ends. This chain's CDR3 is CASSPETGTGYGYTF. CDR3 nucleotides: TGTGCCAGCAGTCCCGAAACAGGGACGGGCTATGGCTACACCTTC.

In DNA, the CDR3 is TGTGCCAGCGACAGGGAGGTGGGGAACACCGGGGAGCTGTTTTTT. This translates into CASDREVGNTGELFF. The V call is TRBV7-2, the J call TRBJ2-2, with TRBD1 as a possible D gene (7 bases). With 8 bases removed from V and 1 base from J, the gap between germline ends came to 14 bases. Looked up from germline, CDR1 is SGHTA and CDR2 is FQGNSA. The CDR3 length is 15 residues.

V usage is TRBV12-1 and J usage is TRBJ1-5. TRBV12-1 is noted as a pseudogene. The CDR3 extends over 15 amino acids. CDR3 sequence: CASSFEYNGVNPKHF. For the CDR3, the DNA is TGTGCCAGCAGCTTTGAATACAACGGGGTCAACCCCAAGCATTTT.

The chain recombines TRBV7-3 with TRBJ2-7; 7 positions agree with TRBD2. There are 15 residues in the CDR3. Germline values: CDR1 SGHTA, CDR2 FQGTGA. V lost 1 base to trimming and J lost 2 bases; unmatched junction nucleotides: 5. As DNA, the CDR3 is TGTGCCAGCAGCTTAAGGGCGGGAGAGGCCTACGAGCAGTACTTC. Its protein is CASSLRAGEAYEQYF.

This chain uses TRBV10-3 with TRBJ2-1; 14 bases line up with TRBD2. The CDR3 is 18 amino acids. Germline loops: CDR1 ENHRY, CDR2 SYGVKD. The J segment lost 10 bases and the V segment lost 0 bases, leaving 11 bases of the junction unmatched. CDR3 sequence (DNA): TGTGCCATCAGTGAGTCAGAGTCGACTAGCGGGAGGGCCAGAGAGCAGTTCTTC. It codes for CAISESESTSGRAREQFF.

The V call is TRBV5-5, the J call TRBJ1-2; D call uncertain. V lost 1 base, J lost 2 bases, and 3 bases lay in between. CDR1 SGHKS and CDR2 YYEKEE come from the germline V gene (reference sequence). The CDR3 is 12 amino acids. This chain's CDR3 is CASSLQNYGYTF. For the CDR3, the DNA is TGTGCCAGCAGCTTGCAGAACTATGGCTACACCTTC.

This clone occurred once. The rearrangement uses TRBV20-1 and TRBJ2-3; D gene uncertain. The germline V and J ends were trimmed by 8 bases and 6 bases, with 9 bases remaining between them. The CDR3 is 10 residues long. The germline V gene has CDR1 DFQATT and CDR2 SNEGSKA (reference sequence). CDR3 coding DNA: TGCAGTTCCATAGCTGATACGCAGTATTTT. It specifies CSSIADTQYF.

J is TRBJ1-1 and V is TRBV28, with TRBD1 as a possible D gene (6 bases). The CDR3 consists of 13 residues. Trimming pared 6 bases from V and 2 bases from J, leaving 10 bases between. Germline V lookup: CDR1 MDHEN, CDR2 SYDVKM. The CDR3 nucleotides are TGTGCCAGCAGGCGACAGGTTAACACTGAAGCTTTCTTT. Translation: CASRRQVNTEAFF.

This clone was detected a few times. The rearrangement joins TRBV27 to TRBJ2-1, with a tentative D call TRBD2 (5 bases). Trimming cost V 6 bases and J 7 bases, with 16 bases left between them. The germline V gene has CDR1 MNHEY and CDR2 SMNVEV (reference sequence). The CDR3 is made up of 14 amino acids. The CDR3 coding sequence is TGTGCCAGCAGCATAAGAGACCCGGGGAATGAGCAGTTCTTC. It translates to CASSIRDPGNEQFF.

The V and J genes are TRBV23-1 and TRBJ1-5; D gene uncertain. TRBV23-1 is designated an ORF whose function remains uncertain. This CDR3 is built from 16 residues. The V gene lost 0 bases and the J gene lost 2 bases, with 11 bases spanning the gap. The CDR3 reads CASSQSERFGNQPQHF. In DNA form, the CDR3 reads TGCGCCAGCAGTCAATCGGAGCGGTTCGGCAATCAGCCCCAGCATTTT.

The rearrangement links TRBV11-2 to TRBJ2-7, with 8 bases matching TRBD2. V was pared by 6 bases and J by 2 bases, with 12 bases of the junction left unmatched. This CDR3 spans 16 amino acids. From germline, CDR1 is SGHAT and CDR2 FQNNGV. For the CDR3, the DNA is TGTGCCAGCAGTGGACGGAGCGGGAGTTCTCCCTACGAGCAGTACTTC. Translated, it gives CASSGRSGSSPYEQYF.

V gene TRBV4-1 combines with J gene TRBJ1-6; 7 nucleotides agree with TRBD1. Trimming took 6 bases from V and 5 from J; bases not matched to a gene: 7. Germline CDR1 and CDR2: MGHRA and YSYEKL. The length of the CDR3 is 15 residues. CDR3 nucleotide sequence: TGCGCCAGCAGGATTGGGGACAGAGATAATTCACCCCTCCACTTT. Protein sequence: CASRIGDRDNSPLHF.

The chain uses TRBV18 and TRBJ1-4; D unclear. Looked up from germline, CDR1 is KGHSH and CDR2 is LQKENI. This CDR3 region has 12 residues. The V and J ends lost 11 bases and 0 bases respectively, with 7 bases between them. CDR3 sequence reads: CAGAATNEKLFF. DNA of the CDR3: TGTGCCGGAGCTGCAACTAATGAAAAACTGTTTTTT.

Worth noting for this clone: This CDR3 is also generated by other DNA sequences in the sample. The V gene is TRBV18, the J gene TRBJ2-7; D might be TRBD1 (6 bases). This CDR3 is built from 13 residues. V lost 5 bases and J 1 base, leaving 9 bases between the germline ends. Looked up from germline, CDR1 is KGHSH and CDR2 is LQKENI. This CDR3 is CASSNRESYEQYF. CDR3 DNA: TGTGCCAGCTCAAACAGGGAATCCTACGAGCAGTACTTC.

A note on this clone: Sequence at one end of the junction differs from germline and may be a read error. The chain employs TRBV7-7 and TRBJ2-2, with 8 bases matching TRBD2. Germline V CDR1 and CDR2: SSHAT, FNYEAQ (reference sequence). CDR3 length equals 17 residues. In DNA form, the CDR3 reads TGTGCTAGCAGAGACATCCGGGGGGGAGGCCCCACCGGGGAGCTGTTTTTT. Translation gives CASRDIRGGGPTGELFF.

The genes are TRBV18 and TRBJ2-3; D gene unclear. The CDR3 extends over 15 amino acids. The germline V and J ends were trimmed by 3 bases and 3 bases, with 13 bases remaining between them. Germline CDR1 reads KGHSH; CDR2 reads LQKENI. The CDR3, as DNA: TGTGCCAGCTCACCCCCGTACACCGGGACAGATACGCAGTATTTT. Translation gives CASSPPYTGTDTQYF.

The chain links TRBV5-6 to TRBJ2-7; 11 nucleotides match TRBD1. This CDR3 spans 15 amino acids. V gave up 1 base and J gave up 5 bases; unmatched junction bases: 5. Looked up from germline, CDR1 is SGHDT and CDR2 is YYEEEE. This chain's CDR3 is CASSLFGQGAHEQYF. The CDR3 DNA sequence: TGTGCCAGCAGCTTGTTCGGACAGGGGGCCCACGAGCAGTACTTC.

J is TRBJ1-4 and V is TRBV27, with 7 bases aligning to TRBD1. Trimming removed 5 bases from V and 3 bases from J; junction bases left unmatched: 12. Germline lookup yields CDR1 MNHEY and CDR2 SMNVEV (reference sequence). The CDR3 is 17 residues long. CDR3 sequence reads: CASSPTGTARPNEKLFF. In DNA, the CDR3 is TGTGCCAGCAGTCCAACCGGGACAGCCAGACCTAATGAAAAACTGTTTTTT.

J is TRBJ2-1 and V is TRBV27; D unclear. Looked up from germline, CDR1 is MNHEY and CDR2 is SMNVEV (reference sequence). The length of the CDR3 is 13 residues. V was trimmed by 3 bases and J by 3 bases, leaving 6 bases between them. The CDR3 is CASSLSVYNEQFF. DNA of the CDR3: TGTGCCAGCAGTTTGTCAGTCTACAATGAGCAGTTCTTC.